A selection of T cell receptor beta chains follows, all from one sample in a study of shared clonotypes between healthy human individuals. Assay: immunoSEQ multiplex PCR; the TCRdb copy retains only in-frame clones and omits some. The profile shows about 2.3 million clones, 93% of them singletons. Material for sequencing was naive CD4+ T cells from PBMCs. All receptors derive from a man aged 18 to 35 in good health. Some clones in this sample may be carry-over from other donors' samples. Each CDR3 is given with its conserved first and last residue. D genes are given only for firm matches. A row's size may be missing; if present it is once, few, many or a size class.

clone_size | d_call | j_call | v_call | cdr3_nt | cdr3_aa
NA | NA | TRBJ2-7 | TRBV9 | TGTGCCAGCAGCGGCGTAACTAGCTACGAGCAGTACTTC | CASSGVTSYEQYF
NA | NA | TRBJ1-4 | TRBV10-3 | TGTGCCATCAGCGGGGGCCGGGCAACTAATGAAAAACTGTTTTTT | CAISGGRATNEKLFF
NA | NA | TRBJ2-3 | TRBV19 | TGTGCCAGTAGTGCACAAATAGGTGGGGATACGCAGTATTTT | CASSAQIGGDTQYF
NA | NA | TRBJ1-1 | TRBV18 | TGTGCCAGCTCAGCTACAGGTCCACCGGGAAACACTGAAGCTTTCTTT | CASSATGPPGNTEAFF
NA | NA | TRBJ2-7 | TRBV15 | TGTGCCACCAGCAGAAAAGGCGGGGTCTCCTACGAGCAGTACTTC | CATSRKGGVSYEQYF
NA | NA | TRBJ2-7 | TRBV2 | TGTGCCAGCAGTGAAAATAGGGGAGGCCACGAGCAGTACTTC | CASSENRGGHEQYF
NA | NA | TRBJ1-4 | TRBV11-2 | TGTGCCAGCAGCCCGATCCCTACAAATGAAAAACTGTTTTTT | CASSPIPTNEKLFF
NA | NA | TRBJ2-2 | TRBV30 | TGTGCCTGGAGTGGAAAGTACCTGAACACCGGGGAGCTGTTTTTT | CAWSGKYLNTGELFF
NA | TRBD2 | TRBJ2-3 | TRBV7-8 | TGTGCCAGCAGCTTGGGACTAGCGGGAACAGATACGCAGTATTTT | CASSLGLAGTDTQYF
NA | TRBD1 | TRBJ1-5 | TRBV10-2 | TGCGCCAGCAGTCATACAGGGGGCGGTCAGCCCCAGCATTTT | CASSHTGGGQPQHF
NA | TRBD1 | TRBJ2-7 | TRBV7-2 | TGTGCCAGCAGCTACAGGGGGTTGGAGCAGTACTTC | CASSYRGLEQYF
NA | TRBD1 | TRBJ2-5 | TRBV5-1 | TGCGCCAGCAGCTTAGTAACAGGGGGCGAGACCCAGTACTTC | CASSLVTGGETQYF
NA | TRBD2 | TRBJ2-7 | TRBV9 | TGTGCCAGCAGCCCAGGGACTAGCGGCCCCTACGAGCAGTACTTC | CASSPGTSGPYEQYF
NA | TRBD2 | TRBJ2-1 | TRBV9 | TGTGCCAGCAGCGTAGGAATGGGACTAGCGGGATCCTACAATGAGCAGTTCTTC | CASSVGMGLAGSYNEQFF
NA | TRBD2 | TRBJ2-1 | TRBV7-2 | TGTGCCAGCAGCTTAGTACGGCTAGCGGGAGGCTACAATGAGCAGTTCTTC | CASSLVRLAGGYNEQFF
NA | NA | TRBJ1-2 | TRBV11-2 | TGTGCCAGCAGCCCAGATGGGGGGGACTATGGCTACACCTTC | CASSPDGGDYGYTF
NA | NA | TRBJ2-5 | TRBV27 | TGTGCCAGCAGCGCCAGTGGGATTATGGAGACCCAGTACTTC | CASSASGIMETQYF
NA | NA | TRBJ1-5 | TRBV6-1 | TGTGCCAGCAGGGACGGTAGGGAGAATCAGCCCCAGCATTTT | CASRDGRENQPQHF
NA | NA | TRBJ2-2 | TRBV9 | TGTGCCAGCAGGCGGGACACGAACACCGGGGAGCTGTTTTTT | CASRRDTNTGELFF
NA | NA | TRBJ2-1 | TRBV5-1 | TGCGCCAGCAGCATGGGGCTGGATAGTGAGCAGTTCTTC | CASSMGLDSEQFF
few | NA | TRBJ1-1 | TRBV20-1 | TGCAGTGCCAGACGCACTGAAGCTTTCTTT | CSARRTEAFF
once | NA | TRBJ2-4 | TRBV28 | TGTGCCAGCAGTTTAGAAGGATCACTAGCCAAAAACATTCAGTACTTC | CASSLEGSLAKNIQYF
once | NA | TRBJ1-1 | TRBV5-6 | TGTGCCAGCAGCCGGACCCGGGGGCGCGGGGTGAACACTGAAGCTTTCTTT | CASSRTRGRGVNTEAFF